This T cell receptor (beta chain) was captured by sequencing in a study of beta chain features in type 1 diabetes. Study-wide points: Among patients, naive, central memory and Treg TCRB repertoires appeared more similar than among healthy donors. There was a moderate but significant shortening of TCRB CDR3s in all four CD4+ subsets of Type 1 diabetes patients.

The CDR3 consists of 13 residues. V lost 6 bases and J lost 6; bases outside the gene matches: 6. CDR1 is MNHEY and CDR2 is SVGAGI in the germline V gene. Expressed TCRB transcripts were sequenced after all isolated RNA was converted to cDNA. Clones were read by immunoSEQ multiplex PCR, and TCRdb kept only the in-frame ones, dropping some. Seen here are hundreds of thousands of clones, 11% to 15% observed once, and the top ten hold just under 0.04%. Concerning this clone: Its specificity is not known.

This TCR was sampled from a young man with type 1 diabetes. The sample comprised naive CD4+ T cells from blood. This chain joins TRBV6-5 and TRBJ2-7; 9 nucleotides line up with TRBD1. The CDR3 nucleotides read TGTGCCAGCAGGTCCGGGACAGGGATCGAGCAGTACTTC. It translates to CASRSGTGIEQYF.